These 32 T cell receptor beta chains share one sample of origin, sequenced in a study of T cell responses to AZD1222 COVID-19 vaccine. The table came from immunoSEQ multiplex PCR; TCRdb's copy has only in-frame clones and leaves some out. Of 95,000 to 150,000 clones listed, 89% are singletons. The starting material was peripheral blood, obtained on day 0 of AZD1222 vaccination. All receptors come from an adult in good health.

The chain joins TRBV10-1 to TRBJ2-7; TRBD2 aligns across 8 bases. Germline loops: CDR1 WNHNN, CDR2 SYGVQD (reference sequence). Unmatched junction bases numbered 7, after V lost 4 bases and J lost 5 bases. There are 14 residues in the CDR3. CDR3 region: CASSAGGQYHEQYF. In nucleotides, the CDR3 is TGCGCCAGCAGTGCGGGGGGGCAGTACCACGAGCAGTACTTC.

The V and J genes are TRBV2 and TRBJ2-7; 11 nucleotides agree with TRBD2. This CDR3 region has 16 residues. Per germline, CDR1 SNHLY and CDR2 FYNNEI. Germline trimming cut 6 bases from V and 4 bases from J; bases unmatched to any gene: 11. The CDR3 loop is CASRATLLAGAYEQYF. The DNA for the CDR3 is TGTGCCAGCAGGGCGACTCTACTAGCGGGAGCTTACGAGCAGTACTTC.

The chain recombines TRBV7-2 with TRBJ2-2; possibly TRBD1 for D (5 bases). V was shortened by 1 base and J by 7 bases, with 13 bases between the two germline ends. The germline gives CDR1 SGHTA, CDR2 FQGNSA. The length of the CDR3 is 15 residues. The CDR3 loop is CASSLDPGLVGELFF. CDR3 bases: TGTGCCAGCAGCTTAGATCCAGGGTTGGTCGGGGAGCTGTTTTTT. The whole variable domain, filled in from reference TRBV7-2 and TRBJ2-2, reads GAGVSQSPSNKVTEKGKDVELRCDPISGHTALYWYRQSLGQGLEFLIYFQGNSAPDKSGLPSDRFSAERTGGSVSTLTIQRTQQEDSAVYLCASSLDPGLVGELFFGEGSRLTVL.

CDR3 DNA sequence: TGTGCCAGCAGTTTGGCAGGGGTAAGTCAGCCCCAGCATTTT. Residues: CASSLAGVSQPQHF. The chain couples TRBV28 to TRBJ1-5; D perhaps matches TRBD1 (6 bases). Germline CDR1 MDHEN, CDR2 SYDVKM. V was trimmed by 3 bases and J by 6 bases, leaving 12 bases between them. The CDR3 length is 14 residues.

The table lists this clone with a few counts. The chain is built from TRBV30 and TRBJ2-7; D is unclear. In germline, CDR1 is GTSNPN, CDR2 SVGIG (reference sequence). This CDR3 has 14 amino acids. The V end lost 5 bases, the J end lost 0 bases, and 14 bases lay between the germline ends. In DNA, the CDR3 is TGTGCCTGGGGTCGAGACGCCACCTCCTACGAGCAGTACTTC. As protein: CAWGRDATSYEQYF.

The chain joins TRBV7-2 to TRBJ1-4; TRBD1 matches 9 bases. The CDR3 has 15 residues. With 5 bases clipped from V and 7 bases from J, the junction kept 8 bases outside the gene matches. Per germline, CDR1 SGHTA and CDR2 FQGNSA. Here the CDR3 reads CASSAGTGLGEKLFF. The CDR3 coding sequence is TGTGCCAGCAGCGCCGGGACAGGGTTAGGTGAAAAACTGTTTTTT.

The genes are TRBV7-9 and TRBJ2-7, with 8 bases fitting TRBD1. The ends lost 2 bases at V and 3 bases at J; junction bases unmatched: 15. The length of the CDR3 is 18 residues. Germline V lookup: CDR1 SEHNR, CDR2 FQNEAQ (reference sequence). The CDR3 spells CASSLRRSGGQGGYEQYF. In DNA form, the CDR3 reads TGTGCCAGCAGCTTACGGAGGTCTGGTGGACAGGGTGGCTACGAGCAGTACTTC.

The gene calls are TRBV27 and TRBJ1-6, with 8 positions matching TRBD1. The CDR3 has 14 residues. V shed 3 bases, J shed 8 bases, and the junction held 3 bases outside the gene matches. Germline assignment: CDR1 MNHEY and CDR2 SMNVEV (reference sequence). Written as DNA, the CDR3 is TGTGCCAGCAGTTTGACAGGGGCGGATTCACCCCTCCACTTT. This encodes CASSLTGADSPLHF.

This clone was found a few times. The V gene is TRBV5-4, the J gene TRBJ1-6, with a possible D match to TRBD1 (5 bases). Germline-derived CDR1 and CDR2 are SGHNT and YYREEE (reference sequence). V lost 3 bases, J lost 8 bases, and 15 bases lay in between. The CDR3 has 15 amino acids. The CDR3 DNA follows: TGTGCCAGCAGCTCCTATCGGGGGTTCGATTCACCCCTCCACTTT. It specifies CASSSYRGFDSPLHF.

CDR3 protein: CASSLALAGPPNYGYTF. DNA of the CDR3: TGTGCCAGCAGCTTGGCCCTGGCAGGGCCCCCTAACTATGGCTACACCTTC. The chain combines TRBV5-5 with TRBJ1-2, with D maybe TRBD1 (5 bases). CDR3 length: 17 amino acids. Trimming stripped 0 bases from V and 0 bases from J, with 15 bases between. Germline V gene data show CDR1 as SGHKS and CDR2 as YYEKEE (reference sequence).

The chain couples TRBV5-4 to TRBJ2-7; TRBD1 aligns across 7 bases. Losses at the gene ends were 5 bases for V and 2 bases for J; bases not matched to a gene: 7. From germline, CDR1 is SGHNT and CDR2 YYREEE (reference sequence). This CDR3 is built from 14 residues. For the CDR3, the DNA is TGTGCCAGCAGGGATCGGACAGGAGCCTACGAGCAGTACTTC. Protein product: CASRDRTGAYEQYF.

This chain connects TRBV5-1 to TRBJ2-3, with D maybe TRBD1 (6 bases). Germline V gene data show CDR1 as SGHRS and CDR2 as YFSETQ. V was cut by 3 bases and J by 4 bases, with 15 bases left in between. The CDR3 consists of 15 residues. The CDR3 loop is CASSSGQRGSDTQYF. In DNA, the CDR3 is TGCGCCAGCAGCTCCGGACAGCGAGGGTCAGATACGCAGTATTTT.

This clone occurred once. The V call is TRBV18, the J call TRBJ2-5; 12 positions match TRBD2. The J segment lost 1 base and the V segment lost 5 bases, leaving 2 bases of the junction unmatched. This CDR3 region has 15 residues. Germline-derived CDR1 and CDR2 are KGHSH and LQKENI. CDR3 in amino acids: CASSSGLAGQETQYF. The CDR3 nucleotides are TGTGCCAGCTCATCGGGACTAGCGGGCCAAGAGACCCAGTACTTC.

J is TRBJ1-1 and V is TRBV29-1, with a tentative D call TRBD1 (6 bases). V was pared by 4 bases and J by 9 bases, with 18 bases between. Germline V gene lookup returns CDR1 SQVTM and CDR2 ANQGSEA. This CDR3 has 13 amino acids. The CDR3 DNA reads TGCAGCGTTGGAAAAGCGGACAGTGCGAAAGCTTTCTTT. This gives the protein CSVGKADSAKAFF.

The chain links TRBV12-5 to TRBJ2-7, with 10 bases aligning to TRBD2. CDR1 LGHNT and CDR2 FRNRAP come from the germline V gene. Trimming cost V 6 bases and J 0 bases; bases outside gene matches: 2. This CDR3 is 14 amino acids long. The CDR3 loop reads CASGLAGSSYEQYF. CDR3 nucleotides: TGTGCTAGTGGACTAGCGGGAAGCTCCTACGAGCAGTACTTC.

The count of this clone is one. The rearrangement links TRBV19 to TRBJ2-1; 7 positions agree with TRBD1. Germline V CDR1 and CDR2: LNHDA, SQIVND (reference sequence). After removal of 3 bases from V and 0 bases from J, the junction contained 5 bases not matched to a gene. The CDR3 is made up of 16 amino acids. CDR3 bases: TGTGCCAGTAGTATCAGGACAGGCAGCTCCTACAATGAGCAGTTCTTC. Its translation: CASSIRTGSSYNEQFF.

This clone has only a few counts. The rearrangement joins TRBV19 to TRBJ1-5; D is uncertain. V was clipped by 8 bases and J by 4 bases, with 9 bases between them. CDR3 length: 12 amino acids. CDR1 LNHDA and CDR2 SQIVND come from the germline V gene (reference sequence). Written as DNA, the CDR3 is TGTGCCAGTGCGGCGGATAATCAGCCCCAGCATTTT. Protein: CASAADNQPQHF.

The chain links TRBV29-1 to TRBJ2-7; 10 bases are shared with TRBD1. The CDR3 is made up of 12 amino acids. Trimming at V came to 7 bases and at J to 2 bases, leaving 2 bases not matched to a gene. From germline, CDR1 is SQVTM and CDR2 ANQGSEA. The CDR3 bases are TGCAGCGGTGGACAGGGGGCCTACGAGCAGTACTTC. Translation gives CSGGQGAYEQYF.

The CDR3 sequence: CASSLWGSGYTF. The CDR3 DNA is TGCGCCAGCAGCTTGTGGGGGTCTGGCTACACCTTC. The J gene is TRBJ1-2, the V gene TRBV5-1; possibly TRBD1 for D (5 bases). With 1 base removed from V and 7 bases from J, the gap between germline ends came to 8 bases. CDR1 and CDR2 from the germline V gene are SGHRS and YFSETQ. The CDR3 loop spans 12 amino acids.

J is TRBJ1-1 and V is TRBV14, with D possibly matching TRBD1 (5 bases). V lost 0 bases and J 8 bases, leaving 10 bases between the germline ends. Germline V gene data show CDR1 as SGHDN and CDR2 as FVKESK. This CDR3 is built from 13 residues. This CDR3 is CASSQDLNREAFF. Written as DNA, the CDR3 is TGTGCCAGCAGCCAAGATCTTAACAGGGAAGCTTTCTTT.

V and J are TRBV5-1 and TRBJ2-7, with 7 bases lining up with TRBD1. The CDR3 contains 13 residues. With V trimmed by 0 bases and J by 5 bases, 2 bases remained unmatched. Looked up from germline, CDR1 is SGHRS and CDR2 is YFSETQ. In DNA form, the CDR3 reads TGCGCCAGCAGCTTGGCGACAGGGAACGAGCAGTACTTC. Its protein product is CASSLATGNEQYF.

This chain links TRBV12-3 or TRBV12-4 with TRBJ2-7; the D call may be TRBD1 or TRBD2 (6 bases each). Deletions cut 5 bases from V and 5 bases from J, with 13 bases between. CDR3 size: 13 residues. CDR3 coding DNA: TGTGCCAGCAGTGGGGCAGGGGAGGACGAGCAGTACTTC. Its protein is CASSGAGEDEQYF.

This chain joins TRBV10-1 and TRBJ1-1; D perhaps matches TRBD1 (5 bases). The CDR3 contains 15 residues. Germline V lookup: CDR1 WNHNN, CDR2 SYGVQD (reference sequence). Trimming left V 3 bases short and J 0 bases short, with 11 bases between. The CDR3 DNA is TGCGCCAGCAGTGATAGCGGGACTATGAACACTGAAGCTTTCTTT. Its protein is CASSDSGTMNTEAFF.

The chain employs TRBV13 and TRBJ2-2; 8 bases align to TRBD2. J gave up 3 bases and V 5 bases, and 5 bases lay outside the gene matches. CDR3 length: 15 residues. CDR1 and CDR2 from the germline V gene are PRHDT and FYEKMQ (reference sequence). The CDR3 loop reads CASSHSGSYTGELFF. CDR3 DNA sequence: TGTGCCAGCAGCCACAGCGGGAGCTACACCGGGGAGCTGTTTTTT.

The rearrangement links TRBV5-1 to TRBJ1-4; 7 bases are shared with TRBD1. With 3 bases clipped from V and 7 bases from J, the junction kept 9 bases outside the gene matches. Germline V gene data show CDR1 as SGHRS and CDR2 as YFSETQ. The CDR3 runs 15 residues. As DNA, the CDR3 is TGCGCCAGCAGCTCTTCGACAGGGCAGGGTGAAAAACTGTTTTTT. Residues: CASSSSTGQGEKLFF. The full variable domain, with the rest looked up from reference TRBV5-1 and TRBJ1-4, is KAGVTQTPRYLIKTRGQQVTLSCSPISGHRSVSWYQQTPGQGLQFLFEYFSETQRNKGNFPGRFSGRQFSNSRSEMNVSTLELGDSALYLCASSSSTGQGEKLFFGSGTQLSVL.

V is TRBV12-5 and J is TRBJ1-2, with 8 positions matching TRBD1. The CDR3 runs 13 residues. Trimming removed 6 bases from V and 5 bases from J; junction bases left unmatched: 5. CDR1 is LGHNT and CDR2 is FRNRAP in the germline V gene. The CDR3 bases are TGTGCTAGTGGCCGCGGACAGGGTTATGGCTACACCTTC. Protein: CASGRGQGYGYTF.

The chain employs TRBV9 and TRBJ2-5; D unresolved. Looked up from germline, CDR1 is SGDLS and CDR2 is YYNGEE. Trimming pared 1 base from V and 2 bases from J, leaving 3 bases between. The length of the CDR3 is 12 residues. The CDR3 here is CASSVNQETQYF. The DNA for the CDR3 is TGTGCCAGCAGCGTAAATCAAGAGACCCAGTACTTC. The complete variable domain, with remaining parts taken from reference TRBV9 and TRBJ2-5, reads DSGVTQTPKHLITATGQRVTLRCSPRSGDLSVYWYQQSLDQGLQFLIQYYNGEERAKGNILERFSAQQFPDLHSELNLSSLELGDSALYFCASSVNQETQYFGPGTRLLVL.

The J gene is TRBJ2-1, the V gene TRBV7-8; 11 bases fit TRBD2. The V gene's germline CDR1 is SGHVS and CDR2 FQNEAQ. CDR3 length equals 17 residues. Trimming took 2 bases from V and 8 from J; bases not matched to a gene: 11. The CDR3 DNA reads TGTGCCAGCAGCTTAAGGTCTAGCGGGAGGCGGGTCGATGAGCAGTTCTTC. It specifies CASSLRSSGRRVDEQFF.

The chain recombines TRBV4-3 with TRBJ1-2; perhaps TRBD1 as D (5 bases). The CDR3 spans 14 residues. The V gene's germline CDR1 is LGHNA and CDR2 YSLEER. Trimming shortened V by 1 base and J by 4 bases, and 10 bases separated the two germline ends. The DNA of the CDR3 is TGCGCCAGCAGCCAAGCCGACGGGACCTATGGCTACACCTTC. This encodes CASSQADGTYGYTF.

In its sample, this clone was seen once. The J gene is TRBJ2-5, the V gene TRBV7-3; D is unresolved. V was shortened by 5 bases and J by 5 bases, with 12 bases between the two germline ends. Germline CDR1 reads SGHTA; CDR2 reads FQGTGA. This CDR3 has 13 residues. The CDR3 is CASSPSNSETQYF. Here the CDR3 DNA reads TGTGCCAGCAGCCCCTCGAATTCCGAGACCCAGTACTTC.

About this clone itself: At one boundary the junction diverges from the germline segment, which might be a read error. The rearrangement uses TRBV11-2 and TRBJ1-2; the match to TRBD1 covers 11 bases. The CDR3 extends over 14 amino acids. Per the germline V gene, CDR1 is SGHAT and CDR2 is FQNNGV. This chain's CDR3 is CASSPAGQGATTRF. The CDR3 coding sequence is TGTGCCAGCAGCCCGGCCGGACAGGGGGCCACGACTCGCTTC.

The V gene is TRBV25-1, the J gene TRBJ2-7; D possibly uses TRBD1 or TRBD2 (5 bases each). Per germline, CDR1 MGHDK and CDR2 SYGVNS. The CDR3 is 17 residues long. Trimming removed 3 bases from V and 2 bases from J, with 20 bases in between. CDR3 sequence: CASSERVTRDVAYEQYF. The CDR3 DNA reads TGTGCCAGCAGTGAGCGGGTAACCAGGGACGTCGCCTACGAGCAGTACTTC.